Reported below is one T cell receptor (beta chain). This sample is drawn from a study of technical replicates of blood from a handful of donors. The table came from immunoSEQ multiplex PCR; TCRdb's copy has only in-frame clones and leaves some out. The sample shows 30,000 to 40,000 clones, around nine tenths of them seen only once. The germline V gene encodes CDR1 LNHDA and CDR2 SQIVND (reference sequence). The CDR3 runs to 15 residues. The V end was cut by 3 bases, the J end by 4 bases, with 16 bases between. The receptor was derived from a human donor in good health. Some clones in this sample may be carry-over from other donors' samples. Sequencing was performed on PBMCs. The chain carries TRBV19 and TRBJ2-7; TRBD2 might be the D (7 bases). CDR3 bases: TGTGCCAGTAGTATTCTCCGGGGGGCTTCGTACGAGCAGTACTTC. Its translation: CASSILRGASYEQYF.